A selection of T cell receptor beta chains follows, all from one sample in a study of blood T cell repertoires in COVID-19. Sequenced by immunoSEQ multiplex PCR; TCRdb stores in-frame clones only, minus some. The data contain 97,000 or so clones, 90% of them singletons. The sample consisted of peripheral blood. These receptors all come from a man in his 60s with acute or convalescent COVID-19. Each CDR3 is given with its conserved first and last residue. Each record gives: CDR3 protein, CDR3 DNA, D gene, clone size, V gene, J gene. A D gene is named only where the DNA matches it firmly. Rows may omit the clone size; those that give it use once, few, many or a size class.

cdr3_aa: CASSISLGQPQHF
cdr3_nt: TGTGCCAGTAGTATCTCACTTGGTCAGCCCCAGCATTTT
d_call: NA
clone_size: once
v_call: TRBV19
j_call: TRBJ1-5

cdr3_aa: CASSLQVSDMNTEAFF
cdr3_nt: TGCGCCAGCAGCTTGCAGGTTAGCGATATGAACACTGAAGCTTTCTTT
d_call: NA
clone_size: once
v_call: TRBV5-1
j_call: TRBJ1-1

cdr3_aa: CASSLQGTGGNEKLFF
cdr3_nt: TGTGCCAGCAGCTTGCAGGGGACCGGCGGGAATGAAAAACTGTTTTTT
d_call: NA
clone_size: NA
v_call: TRBV5-4
j_call: TRBJ1-4

cdr3_aa: CATSSQGGDQPQHF
cdr3_nt: TGTGCCACCAGCAGCCAGGGTGGCGATCAGCCCCAGCATTTT
d_call: NA
clone_size: NA
v_call: TRBV15
j_call: TRBJ1-5

cdr3_aa: CASKQGAESYEQYF
cdr3_nt: TGTGCCAGTAAACAGGGGGCGGAGAGCTACGAGCAGTACTTC
d_call: TRBD1
clone_size: NA
v_call: TRBV27
j_call: TRBJ2-7

cdr3_aa: CASSSGLAGGRGTDTQYF
cdr3_nt: TGTGCCAGCAGCTCTGGACTAGCGGGGGGCAGAGGGACAGATACGCAGTATTTT
d_call: TRBD2
clone_size: NA
v_call: TRBV5-8
j_call: TRBJ2-3

cdr3_aa: CASSQRGGGDTQYF
cdr3_nt: TGTGCCAGCAGCCAGCGTGGAGGTGGAGATACGCAGTATTTT
d_call: NA
clone_size: NA
v_call: TRBV3-1/TRBV3-2
j_call: TRBJ2-3

cdr3_aa: CASAPDRDSGNTIYF
cdr3_nt: TGTGCCAGCGCACCCGACAGGGACTCTGGAAACACCATATATTTT
d_call: TRBD1
clone_size: NA
v_call: TRBV6-5
j_call: TRBJ1-3

cdr3_aa: CASSQVPRNEAFF
cdr3_nt: TGTGCCAGCAGCCAAGTCCCGCGGAATGAAGCTTTCTTT
d_call: NA
clone_size: NA
v_call: TRBV3-1/TRBV3-2
j_call: TRBJ1-1

cdr3_aa: CASSFRENTEAFF
cdr3_nt: TGTGCCAGCAGTTTCAGGGAGAACACTGAAGCTTTCTTT
d_call: NA
clone_size: NA
v_call: TRBV12-3/TRBV12-4
j_call: TRBJ1-1

cdr3_aa: CASSPQGGGNQPQHF
cdr3_nt: TGTGCCAGCAGCCCTCAGGGTGGCGGCAATCAGCCCCAGCATTTT
d_call: NA
clone_size: NA
v_call: TRBV3-1/TRBV3-2
j_call: TRBJ1-5

cdr3_aa: CASSLRGASGYTF
cdr3_nt: TGTGCCAGCAGCTTGCGGGGGGCGAGTGGCTACACCTTC
d_call: NA
clone_size: NA
v_call: TRBV5-4
j_call: TRBJ1-2

cdr3_aa: CASSKLVGSNTGELFF
cdr3_nt: TGTGCCAGCAGTAAACTAGTTGGGTCGAACACCGGGGAGCTGTTTTTT
d_call: NA
clone_size: NA
v_call: TRBV3-1/TRBV3-2
j_call: TRBJ2-2

cdr3_aa: CATSRDRGYEQYF
cdr3_nt: TGTGCCACCAGCAGAGACAGAGGCTACGAGCAGTACTTC
d_call: NA
clone_size: NA
v_call: TRBV15
j_call: TRBJ2-7

cdr3_aa: CASKGTGENIQYF
cdr3_nt: TGTGCCAGTAAGGGGACGGGGGAAAACATTCAGTACTTC
d_call: NA
clone_size: NA
v_call: TRBV19
j_call: TRBJ2-4

cdr3_aa: CASSRDRVWTEAFF
cdr3_nt: TGTGCCAGCAGCCGAGACAGGGTCTGGACTGAAGCTTTCTTT
d_call: TRBD1
clone_size: NA
v_call: TRBV5-6
j_call: TRBJ1-1

cdr3_aa: CASSPDRGGYTF
cdr3_nt: TGTGCCAGCTCACCGGACAGGGGTGGCTACACCTTC
d_call: TRBD1
clone_size: NA
v_call: TRBV18
j_call: TRBJ1-2

cdr3_aa: CASSGDPRVPGNQPQHF
cdr3_nt: TGTGCCAGCAGCGGCGACCCCAGGGTCCCGGGCAATCAGCCCCAGCATTTT
d_call: NA
clone_size: NA
v_call: TRBV7-9
j_call: TRBJ1-5